This TCR beta chain was sequenced during a study of somatic mutations in cytotoxic T cells in rheumatoid arthritis. Overall study: Patient blood was drawn as 30 ml EDTA; the draw came right after diagnosis and before any treatment. Study results and limitations: No significant CD8+ T-cell clonality difference was found between rheumatoid arthritis patients and age-matched controls. Age-dependent increases in CD8+ clonality occurred in rheumatoid arthritis patients but not in healthy controls. For about an eighth of the 65 patients, a single CD8+ clone accounted for more than 20% of CD8+ cells.

The CDR3 contains 13 residues. Per germline, CDR1 GTSNPN and CDR2 SVGIG (reference sequence). The ends were cut back, 4 bases at V and 2 bases at J, with 11 bases in the middle. This table comes from immunoSEQ multiplex PCR, and its TCRdb copy is limited to in-frame clones, with some not included. The sample includes thousands of clones, roughly four fifths of them seen just once. About this clone: As yet, its antigen is unknown.

The sample consisted of CD8+ T cells sorted from blood. The rearrangement joins TRBV30 to TRBJ1-1; D gene ambiguous. The receptor was derived from a man aged 35 to 55 with rheumatoid arthritis. DNA for the CDR3: TGTGCCTGGATAGAAGTTGCTAACACTGAAGCTTTCTTT. Amino acids: CAWIEVANTEAFF.